This T cell receptor beta chain appears in the sequencing data of a study of somatic mutations in cytotoxic T cells in rheumatoid arthritis. In germline, CDR1 is ENHRY, CDR2 SYGVKD. The CDR3 contains 15 residues. With V trimmed by 2 bases and J by 0 bases, 1 base remained unmatched. Profiled with immunoSEQ multiplex PCR; TCRdb holds only in-frame clones, not every one. The table includes fewer than 12,000 clones, about 70% detected once. The chain uses TRBV10-3 and TRBJ2-7; 10 nucleotides line up with TRBD2. This sequence originates from a man between 60 and 70 years old in good health. Material: CD8+ T cells sorted from blood. CDR3 sequence: CAISEGLADSYEQYF. The CDR3 DNA sequence: TGTGCCATCAGTGAGGGACTAGCGGACTCCTACGAGCAGTACTTC.